This is a list of T cell receptor beta chains from one sample in a study of graft-versus-host responses after intestinal transplantation. Sequencing used immunoSEQ multiplex PCR; TCRdb keeps in-frame clones, though not all of them. The sample carries fewer than 20,000 clones, roughly 84% recorded once. The sequencing used ileum tissue, collected less than 600 days after intestinal transplantation. The origin of the receptors is a human patient who received an intestinal transplant, so some T cells may come from the graft donor. Both conserved end residues are part of each CDR3. The D gene is left open where the match is weak. Clone size appears in some rows only: once, few, many, or a class for an expanded clone.

J: TRBJ2-3; V: TRBV27; D: TRBD2; size: .; DNA: TGTGCCAGCAGTTTACTAGCGGGGGGCTCGAATACGCAGTATTTT; CDR3: CASSLLAGGSNTQYF
J: TRBJ1-5; V: TRBV19; D: .; size: few; DNA: TGTGCCAGTAGTACGCAACAGCGGCAGCCCCAGCATTTT; CDR3: CASSTQQRQPQHF
J: TRBJ1-2; V: TRBV19; D: .; size: .; DNA: TGTGCCAGTAGTCTCAACCGACGGGCCTCCTATGGCTACACCTTC; CDR3: CASSLNRRASYGYTF
J: TRBJ1-2; V: TRBV4-1; D: TRBD1; size: once; DNA: TGCGCCAGCAGCCAAGAACAAGGACAGGGGCGCTATGGCTACACCTTC; CDR3: CASSQEQGQGRYGYTF
J: TRBJ1-6; V: TRBV12-5; D: .; size: few; DNA: TGTGGCGGGGCTGGGTCACCCCTCCACTTT; CDR3: CGGAGSPLHF
J: TRBJ2-5; V: TRBV5-1; D: .; size: .; DNA: TGCGCCAGCAGCTCCGGGACTGCAAAAGTAGAGACCCAGTACTTC; CDR3: CASSSGTAKVETQYF
J: TRBJ2-7; V: TRBV6-5; D: .; size: few; DNA: TGTGCCAGCAGAGGGGGACTATACGAGCAGTACTTC; CDR3: CASRGGLYEQYF
J: TRBJ1-6; V: TRBV5-1; D: .; size: .; DNA: TGCGCCAGCAGCTTGGCCGGCCAGTCTCGGCATTCACCCCTCCACTTT; CDR3: CASSLAGQSRHSPLHF
J: TRBJ1-3; V: TRBV7-2; D: .; size: few; DNA: TGTGCCAGCAGCTTAGAGGGACCTCACCACTCTGGAAACACCATATATTTT; CDR3: CASSLEGPHHSGNTIYF
J: TRBJ1-2; V: TRBV19; D: TRBD1; size: .; DNA: TGTGCCAGTAGCTTAGGACAGGCAGGAATCTATGGCTACACCTTC; CDR3: CASSLGQAGIYGYTF
J: TRBJ1-4; V: TRBV6-5; D: .; size: .; DNA: TGTGCCAGCAGTTACAGTCAGGGGTCGGATGAAAAACTGTTTTTT; CDR3: CASSYSQGSDEKLFF
J: TRBJ2-1; V: TRBV19; D: .; size: .; DNA: TGTGCCAGTGGCGACAGCTACAATGAGCAGTTCTTC; CDR3: CASGDSYNEQFF
J: TRBJ2-7; V: TRBV4-1; D: .; size: .; DNA: TGCGCCAGCAGCCAAGACAGGGGGGACGAGCAGTACTTC; CDR3: CASSQDRGDEQYF
J: TRBJ2-3; V: TRBV27; D: .; size: .; DNA: TGTGCCAGCAGTTTATTGGGCACAGATACGCAGTATTTT; CDR3: CASSLLGTDTQYF
J: TRBJ2-3; V: TRBV6-6; D: .; size: .; DNA: TGTGCCAGCAGCCCCCAAGTAAGGCAGTATTTT; CDR3: CASSPQVRQYF
J: TRBJ1-1; V: TRBV2; D: TRBD1; size: .; DNA: TGTGCCACCACCGGACAGGGCCTCACTGAAGCTTTCTTT; CDR3: CATTGQGLTEAFF
J: TRBJ1-1; V: TRBV9; D: .; size: .; DNA: TGTGCCAGCAGCGGAGGGGCCCGGGCAGGAGTTTCCACTGAAGCTTTCTTT; CDR3: CASSGGARAGVSTEAFF
J: TRBJ1-2; V: TRBV25-1; D: .; size: .; DNA: TGTGCCAGCAGTGAAGGGGCAGTCGGCTACACCTTC; CDR3: CASSEGAVGYTF
J: TRBJ2-1; V: TRBV15; D: .; size: .; DNA: TGTGCCACCAGCCTCGGAGAAGTAGGTGAGCAGTTCTTC; CDR3: CATSLGEVGEQFF
J: TRBJ2-2; V: TRBV27; D: .; size: .; DNA: TGTGCCAGCAGTTACCGGGGCCCAGCTGGCGGGGAGCTGTTTTTT; CDR3: CASSYRGPAGGELFF
J: TRBJ1-4; V: TRBV18; D: .; size: .; DNA: TGTGCCAGCTCACCAAGGGCAGGGAATGAAAAACTGTTTTTT; CDR3: CASSPRAGNEKLFF
J: TRBJ2-7; V: TRBV21-1; D: .; size: .; DNA: TGTGCCAGCAGCAAAGCTAACAGGGGTGTCCCCTACGAGCAGTACTTC; CDR3: CASSKANRGVPYEQYF
J: TRBJ2-1; V: TRBV7-9; D: TRBD1; size: .; DNA: TGTGCCAGCAGCCGGGGACAGGGGGCAGACAATGAGCAGTTCTTC; CDR3: CASSRGQGADNEQFF
J: TRBJ1-5; V: TRBV19; D: .; size: .; DNA: TGTGCCAGTAGGGATCACCGGGACCTAGGGAATCAGCCCCAGCATTTT; CDR3: CASRDHRDLGNQPQHF
J: TRBJ2-2; V: TRBV6-5; D: .; size: .; DNA: TGTGCCAGTCTAGCACATAACACCGGGGAGCTGTTTTTT; CDR3: CASLAHNTGELFF
J: TRBJ1-1; V: TRBV6-1; D: TRBD1; size: .; DNA: TGTGCCAGCAGTGGTACCCGACAGGGGGCGACTGAAGCTTTCTTT; CDR3: CASSGTRQGATEAFF
J: TRBJ1-2; V: TRBV10-3; D: .; size: .; DNA: TGTGCCATCAGTGAAGGGATAGAGGGGGGTAGGAATGGCTACACCTTC; CDR3: CAISEGIEGGRNGYTF
J: TRBJ1-2; V: TRBV6-6; D: TRBD1; size: .; DNA: TGTGCCAGCAGGCAAACAACAGGGGGTGATGATGGCTACACCTTC; CDR3: CASRQTTGGDDGYTF
J: TRBJ1-1; V: TRBV5-1; D: .; size: .; DNA: TGCGCCAGCAGCTCCCCTTTTTCGAACACTGAAGCTTTCTTT; CDR3: CASSSPFSNTEAFF
J: TRBJ2-3; V: TRBV5-4; D: .; size: .; DNA: TGTGCCAGCAGCTTGGATCGGGCCACAGATACGCAGTATTTT; CDR3: CASSLDRATDTQYF
J: TRBJ1-4; V: TRBV18; D: .; size: .; DNA: TGTGCCAGCTCACCGGACGAACAGTTCCGGCCGATTTTT; CDR3: CASSPDEQFRPIF
J: TRBJ1-2; V: TRBV7-9; D: .; size: .; DNA: TGTGCCAGCAGCTTAGCGCGTGGAGACTATGGCTACACCTTC; CDR3: CASSLARGDYGYTF
J: TRBJ1-1; V: TRBV19; D: TRBD1; size: .; DNA: TGTGCCACCAGAAGACAGGGGGCAACTGAAGCTTTCTTT; CDR3: CATRRQGATEAFF
J: TRBJ1-1; V: TRBV5-4; D: .; size: .; DNA: TGTGCCAGCAGCTTGGGAGCCGGTCGGGCTTTCTTT; CDR3: CASSLGAGRAFF
J: TRBJ1-2; V: TRBV19; D: TRBD1; size: .; DNA: TGTGCCAGTAGTACGGCGTATGGACAGGGGAACTATGGCTACACCTTC; CDR3: CASSTAYGQGNYGYTF
J: TRBJ2-5; V: TRBV7-2; D: .; size: .; DNA: TGTGCCAGCAGCTTTTTTTCTACTGAGACCCAGTACTTC; CDR3: CASSFFSTETQYF
J: TRBJ1-3; V: TRBV19; D: .; size: .; DNA: TGTGCCAGTAGCCGGGGGGACACCATATATTTT; CDR3: CASSRGDTIYF
J: TRBJ1-5; V: TRBV19; D: TRBD1; size: .; DNA: TGTGCCAGTAGTTCGCAGGGGACAGGGGGCATTGGAAAGGGTCAGCCCCAGCATTTT; CDR3: CASSSQGTGGIGKGQPQHF
J: TRBJ1-2; V: TRBV14; D: .; size: .; DNA: TGTGCCAGCAGCCGAGACTACACTTATGGCTACACCTTC; CDR3: CASSRDYTYGYTF
J: TRBJ1-5; V: TRBV14; D: .; size: few; DNA: TGTGCCAGCAGCCAAATCTTAGGTGATCAGCCCCAGCATTTT; CDR3: CASSQILGDQPQHF
J: TRBJ2-1; V: TRBV5-1; D: TRBD1; size: .; DNA: TGCGCCAGCCGAACCTCAGCAACCGGGACAGGGGGCGCTGGGCAGTTCTTC; CDR3: CASRTSATGTGGAGQFF